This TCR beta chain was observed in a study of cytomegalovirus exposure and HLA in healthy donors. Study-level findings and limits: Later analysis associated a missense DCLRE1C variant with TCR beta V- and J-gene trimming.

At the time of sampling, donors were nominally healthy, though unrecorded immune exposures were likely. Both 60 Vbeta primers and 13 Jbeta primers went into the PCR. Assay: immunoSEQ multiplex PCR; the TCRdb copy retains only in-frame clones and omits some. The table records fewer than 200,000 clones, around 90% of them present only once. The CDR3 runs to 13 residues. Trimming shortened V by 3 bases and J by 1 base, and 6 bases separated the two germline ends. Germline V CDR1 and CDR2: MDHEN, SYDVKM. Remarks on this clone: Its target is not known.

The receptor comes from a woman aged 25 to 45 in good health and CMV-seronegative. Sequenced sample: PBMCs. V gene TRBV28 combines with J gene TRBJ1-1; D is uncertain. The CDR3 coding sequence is TGTGCCAGCAGTTTCTCAGAGAACACTGAAGCTTTCTTT. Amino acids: CASSFSENTEAFF.